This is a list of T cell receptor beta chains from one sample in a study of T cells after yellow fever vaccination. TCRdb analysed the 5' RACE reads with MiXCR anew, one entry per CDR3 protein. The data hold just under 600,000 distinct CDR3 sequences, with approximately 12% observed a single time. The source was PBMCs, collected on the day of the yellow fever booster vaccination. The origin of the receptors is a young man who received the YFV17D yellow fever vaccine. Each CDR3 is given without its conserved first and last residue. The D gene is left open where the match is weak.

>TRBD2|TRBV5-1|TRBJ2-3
ASSDGGGSGRPDTQY
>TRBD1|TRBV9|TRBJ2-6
ASSKFPGTGGYSGANVLT
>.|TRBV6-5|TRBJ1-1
ASSYGPGRGSEAF
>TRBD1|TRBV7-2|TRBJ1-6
ASSETGESPLH
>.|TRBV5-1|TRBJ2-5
ASSLDRTDQETQY
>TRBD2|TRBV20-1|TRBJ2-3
SARGASGSDTQY
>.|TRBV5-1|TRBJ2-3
ASTLGHRTSTDTQY
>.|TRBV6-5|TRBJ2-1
ASSYSAVQAYNEQF
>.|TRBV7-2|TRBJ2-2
ASSLGLLSTGELF
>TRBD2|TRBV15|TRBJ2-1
ATSRLGTGLTSGRAVPSYNEQF
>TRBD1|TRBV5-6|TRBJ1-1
ASSSYRGGTEAF
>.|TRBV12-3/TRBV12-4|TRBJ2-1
ASSFISLGGEQF
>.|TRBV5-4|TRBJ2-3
ASIPPRTDTQY
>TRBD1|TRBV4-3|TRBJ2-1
ASSQGAGQAYNEQF
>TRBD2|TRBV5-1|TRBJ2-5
ASTENVAGVETQY
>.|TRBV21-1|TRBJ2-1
ASSRRVGVSKNEQF
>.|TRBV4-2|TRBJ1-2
ATGWQDYGYT
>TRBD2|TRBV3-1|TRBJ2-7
ASSQPGGGADEQY
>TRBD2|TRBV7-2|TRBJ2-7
ASTLASGSSYEQY
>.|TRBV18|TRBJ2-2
ASSPKDDTTGELF
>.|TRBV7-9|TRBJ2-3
ASGIKNTQY
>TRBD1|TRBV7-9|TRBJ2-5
ASSIPRLPHRDRGQETQY
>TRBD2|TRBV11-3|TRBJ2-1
ASSLEGTSDYNEQF
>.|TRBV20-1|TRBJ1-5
SAKRRGQGNQPQH
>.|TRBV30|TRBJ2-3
AWSRSPDTQY
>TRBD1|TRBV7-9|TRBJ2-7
ASSLVGTGPYEQY
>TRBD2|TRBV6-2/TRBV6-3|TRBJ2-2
ASSFQTSGNTGELF
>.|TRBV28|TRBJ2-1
ASSLGRFSYNEQF
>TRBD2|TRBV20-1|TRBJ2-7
SARPQREYYEQY
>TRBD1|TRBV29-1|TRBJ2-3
SARQGYQTTPSTDTQY
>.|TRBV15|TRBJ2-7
ATSRLRELAYEQY
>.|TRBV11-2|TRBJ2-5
ASSLNRLPQETQY
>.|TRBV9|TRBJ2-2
ASRTGWDGTGELF
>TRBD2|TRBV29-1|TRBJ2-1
SVEISGKPNEQF
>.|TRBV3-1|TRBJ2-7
ASSQAHPGNEQY
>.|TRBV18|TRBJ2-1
ASSPPRMGIGEQF
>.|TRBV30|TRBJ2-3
ACQKTGINTDTQY
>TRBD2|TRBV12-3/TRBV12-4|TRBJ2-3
ASSFISGSATDTQY
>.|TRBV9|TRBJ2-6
ASSVGAGSGANVLT
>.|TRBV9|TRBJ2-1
ASSVRGSSYNEQF
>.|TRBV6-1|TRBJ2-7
ASRGQSPYEQY
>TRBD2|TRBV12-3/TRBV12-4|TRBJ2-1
ASSPGLASH
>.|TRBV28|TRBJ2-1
ASSLTKGGANEQF
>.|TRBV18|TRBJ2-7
ASSPPSSYEQY
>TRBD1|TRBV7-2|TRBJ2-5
ASSFGTGGGETQY
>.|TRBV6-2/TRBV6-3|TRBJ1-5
ASSYPAQNQPQH
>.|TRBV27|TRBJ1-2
ASSFLGDNGYT
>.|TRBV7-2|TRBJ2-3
ASSLTRDPGSPQY
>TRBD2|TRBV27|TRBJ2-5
ASSPGSGSHKTQY
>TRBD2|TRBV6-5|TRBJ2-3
ASSYSQEWGGNGGQY
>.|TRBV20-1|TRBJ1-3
SALIGSSGNTIY
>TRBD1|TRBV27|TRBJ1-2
ASSLGGTGRYGYT
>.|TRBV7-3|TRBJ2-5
ASSQGSGSTQTQY
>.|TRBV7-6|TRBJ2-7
ASSPSYRYEQY
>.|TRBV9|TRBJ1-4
ASSPSAGSNEKLF
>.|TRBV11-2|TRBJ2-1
ASSSTYDRRDRANEQF
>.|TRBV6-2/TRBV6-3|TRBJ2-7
ASSYLGSDYEQY
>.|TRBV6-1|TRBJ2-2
ASRNDLLPGELF
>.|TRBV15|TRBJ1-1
ATSRDPVMNTEAF